This T cell receptor (beta chain) was identified during a study of blood T cell dynamics during melanoma immunotherapy. Germline V gene lookup returns CDR1 LNHNV and CDR2 YYDKDF (reference sequence). This CDR3 comprises 16 residues. Trimming stripped 3 bases from V and 4 bases from J, with 17 bases between. Time point reported: pre-treatment baseline. Samples come from before therapy and from week 3 after the first blockade cycle. No patient had earlier systemic cancer treatment, concurrent immunosuppressants, or another active cancer. Sequencing used immunoSEQ multiplex PCR; TCRdb keeps in-frame clones, though not all of them. Of approximately 23,000 clones in the sample, under 90% were seen once.

The material was blood, obtained from a patient treated with checkpoint blockade. The V gene is TRBV15, the J gene TRBJ2-3; possibly TRBD2 for D (7 bases). This sequence was found in a human donor with melanoma. The CDR3 sequence is CATSRQRGGIADTQYF. The DNA for the CDR3 is TGTGCCACCAGCAGGCAAAGGGGGGGAATTGCAGATACGCAGTATTTT.